These 24 T cell receptor beta chains share one sample of origin, sequenced in a study of T cells after yellow fever vaccination. One entry per CDR3 protein results from TCRdb running MiXCR on the 5' RACE reads. The sample includes about 130,000 distinct CDR3 sequences, about 6.9% of them seen just once. Sequenced here: CD4+ T cells sorted from PBMCs, sampled 10 days after the yellow fever booster vaccination. The receptors shown here come from a man between 25 and 39 years old who received the YFV17D yellow fever vaccine.

This clonotype was found many times. The chain carries TRBV7-2 and TRBJ2-3; 8 bases are shared with TRBD1. The V gene end was trimmed by 5 bases and the J gene end by 8 bases; junction bases not matched to a gene: 3. CDR3 length: 12 residues. Germline V gene sequence: CDR1 SGHTA, CDR2 FQGNSA. CDR3: CASSPDRGTQYF. Here the CDR3 DNA reads TGTGCCAGCAGCCCCGACAGGGGTACGCAGTATTTT.

This clonotype appeared many times. The chain is built from TRBV7-2 and TRBJ2-1; 10 bases map to TRBD1. Looked up from germline, CDR1 is SGHTA and CDR2 is FQGNSA. The V segment lost 4 bases and the J segment 6 bases; nucleotides outside the gene matches: 9. This CDR3 contains 16 residues. CDR3 bases: TGTGCCAGCAGCTACCCGACAGGGGGCATGACCAATGAGCAGTTCTTC. Translation gives CASSYPTGGMTNEQFF.

Many counts were recorded for this clonotype. The chain recombines TRBV5-1 with TRBJ2-2; possibly TRBD2 for D (5 bases). Trimming removed 7 bases from V and 1 base from J, with 14 bases in between. The CDR3 is 15 residues long. The germline V gene has CDR1 SGHRS and CDR2 YFSETQ. The DNA for the CDR3 is TGCGCCAGCGCTCCCCGGGGATTGAACACCGGGGAGCTGTTTTTT. Its translation is CASAPRGLNTGELFF.

This clonotype was counted many times. The rearrangement joins TRBV25-1 to TRBJ1-2; D not resolved. Trimming pared 4 bases from V and 0 bases from J, leaving 6 bases between. The CDR3 length is 13 residues. Germline V gives CDR1 MGHDK, CDR2 SYGVNS. The CDR3 region has the DNA TGTGCCAGCAGTGGAATAGCTAACTATGGCTACACCTTC. Its translation: CASSGIANYGYTF.

This clonotype has a count of ten or more. The rearrangement uses TRBV5-1 and TRBJ1-6, with 7 nucleotides matching TRBD1. Germline trimming cut 3 bases from V and 7 bases from J; bases unmatched to any gene: 4. Germline V gives CDR1 SGHRS, CDR2 YFSETQ. The CDR3 is 14 residues long. CDR3 in amino acids: CASSSGQRNSPLHF. The CDR3 DNA is TGCGCCAGCAGCTCGGGACAGCGGAATTCACCCCTCCACTTT.

This clonotype showed up many times. The chain joins TRBV12-3 or TRBV12-4 to TRBJ2-3; D remains unclear. V was pared by 3 bases and J by 4 bases, with 8 bases between. This CDR3 has 13 residues. The CDR3 DNA reads TGTGCCAGCAGTTTTAACGCCGCAGATACGCAGTATTTT. Its protein is CASSFNAADTQYF.

This clonotype was found many times. The chain has TRBV2 and TRBJ2-5, with 15 bases matching TRBD2. Trimming removed 3 bases from V and 2 bases from J; junction bases left unmatched: 1. CDR1 SNHLY and CDR2 FYNNEI come from the germline V gene. This CDR3 has 16 residues. DNA for the CDR3: TGTGCCAGCAGTGAGGGACTAGCGGGAGGACAAGAGACCCAGTACTTC. The encoded protein is CASSEGLAGGQETQYF.

This clonotype has ten or more counts. The J gene is TRBJ2-1, the V gene TRBV7-2; D unresolved. CDR1 SGHTA and CDR2 FQGNSA come from the germline V gene. The CDR3 contains 10 residues. Between the trimmed V and J ends, which lost 6 bases and 8 bases, there was a span of 5 bases. In DNA form, the CDR3 reads TGTGCCAGCAGTAACTATGAGCAGTTCTTC. It yields the protein CASSNYEQFF.

This clonotype was counted ten times or more. This chain uses TRBV27 with TRBJ2-5; 10 bases align to TRBD1. Germline V gives CDR1 MNHEY, CDR2 SMNVEV (reference sequence). The CDR3 length is 14 residues. The ends lost 9 bases at V and 5 bases at J; junction bases unmatched: 9. CDR3 loop: CASQPTGGWETQYF. DNA of the CDR3: TGTGCCAGTCAGCCGACAGGGGGCTGGGAGACCCAGTACTTC.

Here the CDR3 DNA reads TGTGCCAGCAGCTTCTCCGGGATGGTCAACAATGAGCAGTTCTTC. Its translation is CASSFSGMVNNEQFF. The chain joins TRBV7-2 to TRBJ2-1; tentatively, D is TRBD2 (5 bases). The CDR3 has 15 residues. CDR1 is SGHTA and CDR2 is FQGNSA in the germline V gene. Between the trimmed V and J ends, which lost 3 bases and 5 bases, there was a span of 14 bases.

Ten or more counts support this clonotype. This chain uses TRBV4-3 with TRBJ2-7, with 9 bases lining up with TRBD2. The germline V gene encodes CDR1 LGHNA and CDR2 YSLEER. V lost 1 base and J lost 4; bases outside the gene matches: 5. CDR3 size: 15 residues. The CDR3 loop is CASSQGLAGSYEQYF. The DNA of the CDR3 is TGCGCCAGCAGCCAAGGGCTAGCGGGATCATACGAGCAGTACTTC.

This clonotype was detected many times. CDR3 coding DNA: TGCGCCAGCAGCTTGATGTCTAGCGGGAGGGCCGCGCGGGAGACCCAGTACTTC. It translates to CASSLMSSGRAARETQYF. The chain links TRBV5-1 to TRBJ2-5, with 12 bases aligning to TRBD2. The germline V gene encodes CDR1 SGHRS and CDR2 YFSETQ. This CDR3 contains 18 residues. Germline trimming cut 1 base from V and 5 bases from J; bases unmatched to any gene: 12.

This chain connects TRBV10-2 to TRBJ2-3, with 7 positions matching TRBD2. Germline V CDR1 and CDR2: WSHSY, SAAADI. The ends lost 3 bases at V and 5 bases at J; junction bases unmatched: 8. This CDR3 region has 15 residues. CDR3 residues: CASSDLAGRGDTQYF. The CDR3 DNA reads TGCGCCAGCAGTGATTTAGCGGGCCGTGGAGATACGCAGTATTTT.

This clonotype was picked up many times. The chain is built from TRBV4-2 and TRBJ2-7; tentative D call: TRBD1 (6 bases). Per germline, CDR1 LGHNA and CDR2 YNFKEQ. V was pared by 4 bases and J by 1 base, with 14 bases between. The CDR3 runs 15 residues. In nucleotides, the CDR3 is TGTGCCAGCAGCCGAGGGGACACCTTTTCCTACGAGCAGTACTTC. This gives the protein CASSRGDTFSYEQYF.

This clonotype was recorded at least ten times. V is TRBV10-2 and J is TRBJ1-2; 8 bases agree with TRBD1. Unmatched junction bases numbered 2, after V lost 3 bases and J lost 2 bases. Germline CDR1 reads WSHSY; CDR2 reads SAAADI. This CDR3 is built from 14 residues. DNA for the CDR3: TGCGCCAGCAGTGATCAGGGGGCGAACTATGGCTACACCTTC. Translating it yields CASSDQGANYGYTF.

This clonotype was seen many times. The CDR3 sequence: CASSPELNQPQHF. CDR3 nucleotides: TGTGCCAGCTCACCGGAACTTAATCAGCCCCAGCATTTT. The rearrangement uses TRBV18 and TRBJ1-5; D gene unclear. The CDR3 runs 13 residues. Trimming cost V 3 bases and J 4 bases, with 7 bases left between them. The germline gives CDR1 KGHSH, CDR2 LQKENI.

In this sample, this clonotype turned up many times. The CDR3 nucleotides are TGTGCCAGCAGCTTAGTGGGCCAGGGACTCATAAAGACCCAGTACTTC. Its translation is CASSLVGQGLIKTQYF. The chain uses TRBV11-2 and TRBJ2-5; perhaps TRBD2 as D (6 bases). There are 16 residues in the CDR3. Between the trimmed V and J ends, which lost 1 base and 6 bases, there was a span of 18 bases. Germline CDR1 is SGHAT and CDR2 is FQNNGV.

In this sample, this clonotype turned up many times. The V gene is TRBV6-1, the J gene TRBJ2-4; D possibly corresponds to TRBD2 (6 bases). Germline assignment: CDR1 MNHNS and CDR2 SASEGT. The CDR3 extends over 14 amino acids. Between the trimmed V and J ends, which lost 7 bases and 8 bases, there was a span of 18 bases. The CDR3 spells CASTGEASWDIQYF. CDR3 DNA: TGTGCCAGCACGGGGGAGGCTAGCTGGGACATTCAGTACTTC.

This clonotype was observed many times. V gene TRBV12-3 or TRBV12-4 combines with J gene TRBJ2-7; D is perhaps TRBD1 (6 bases). V was cut by 3 bases and J by 3 bases, with 9 bases left in between. The CDR3 spans 13 residues. The CDR3 DNA reads as TGTGCCAGCAGTTTCACAGGGTTCTACGAGCAGTACTTC. This sequence encodes CASSFTGFYEQYF.

Many counts were recorded for this clonotype. This chain uses TRBV5-5 with TRBJ2-6; D may be TRBD1 or TRBD2 (5 bases each). Germline V gives CDR1 SGHKS, CDR2 YYEKEE (reference sequence). The CDR3 sequence is 18 residues long. V dropped 2 bases and J dropped 0 bases, with 15 bases sitting between them. CDR3 bases: TGTGCCAGCAGCTTCGGGGACCCTAGTTCCTCTGGGGCCAACGTCCTGACTTTC. This codes for CASSFGDPSSSGANVLTF. Combining the CDR3 with reference TRBV5-5 and TRBJ2-6 gives the whole variable domain DAGVTQSPTHLIKTRGQQVTLRCSPISGHKSVSWYQQVLGQGPQFIFQYYEKEERGRGNFPDRFSARQFPNYSSELNVNALLLGDSALYLCASSFGDPSSSGANVLTFGAGSRLTVL.

This clonotype has a count of ten or more. The J gene is TRBJ2-7, the V gene TRBV6-1; D gene unclear. The CDR3 has 14 residues. Trimming pared 5 bases from V and 3 bases from J, leaving 14 bases between. Germline V gives CDR1 MNHNS, CDR2 SASEGT. CDR3 sequence: CASSPITPSYEQYF. The CDR3 DNA is TGTGCCAGCAGTCCTATTACGCCTAGCTACGAGCAGTACTTC.

This clonotype turned up a few times. The CDR3 spells CASSYLGGTYNEQFF. The CDR3 DNA reads TGTGCCAGCAGCTACCTCGGGGGAACCTACAATGAGCAGTTCTTC. V gene TRBV7-2 combines with J gene TRBJ2-1; TRBD2 might be the D (6 bases). In germline, CDR1 is SGHTA, CDR2 FQGNSA. V gave up 4 bases and J gave up 2 bases, with 12 bases separating them. CDR3 length: 15 amino acids.

This clonotype has ten or more counts. V and J are TRBV7-2 and TRBJ2-3, with D unresolved. Trimming removed 6 bases at V and 4 bases at J, with 8 bases between. This CDR3 has 12 residues. In germline, CDR1 is SGHTA, CDR2 FQGNSA. The DNA of the CDR3 is TGTGCCAGCAGTCAGTTATCAGATACGCAGTATTTT. Translation gives CASSQLSDTQYF.

This clonotype was found a few times. DNA for the CDR3: TGCGCCAGCAGTCTTCAGGAACCAGAGGAGACCCAGTACTTC. It yields the protein CASSLQEPEETQYF. V usage is TRBV5-1 and J usage is TRBJ2-5, with D unclear. This CDR3 spans 14 amino acids. CDR1 SGHRS and CDR2 YFSETQ come from the germline V gene. The V and J ends lost 5 bases and 5 bases respectively, with 16 bases between them.